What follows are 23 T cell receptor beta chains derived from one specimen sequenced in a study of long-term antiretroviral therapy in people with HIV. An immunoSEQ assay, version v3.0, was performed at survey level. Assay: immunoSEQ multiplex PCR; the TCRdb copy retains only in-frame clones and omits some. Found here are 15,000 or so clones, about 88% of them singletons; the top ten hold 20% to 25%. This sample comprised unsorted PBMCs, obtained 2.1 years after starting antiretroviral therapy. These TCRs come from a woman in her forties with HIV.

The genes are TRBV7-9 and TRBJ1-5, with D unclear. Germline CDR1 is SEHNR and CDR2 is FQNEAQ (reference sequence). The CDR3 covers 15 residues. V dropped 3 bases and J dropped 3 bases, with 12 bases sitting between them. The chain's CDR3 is CASSFEWDNNQPQHF. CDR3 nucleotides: TGTGCCAGCAGCTTTGAGTGGGATAACAATCAGCCCCAGCATTTT.

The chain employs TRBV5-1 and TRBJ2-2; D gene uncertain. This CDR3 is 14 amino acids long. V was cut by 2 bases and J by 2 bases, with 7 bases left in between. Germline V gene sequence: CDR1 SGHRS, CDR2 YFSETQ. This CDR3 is CASSFELNTGELFF. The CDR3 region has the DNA TGCGCCAGCAGCTTCGAGCTAAACACCGGGGAGCTGTTTTTT. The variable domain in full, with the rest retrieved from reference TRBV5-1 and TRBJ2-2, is KAGVTQTPRYLIKTRGQQVTLSCSPISGHRSVSWYQQTPGQGLQFLFEYFSETQRNKGNFPGRFSGRQFSNSRSEMNVSTLELGDSALYLCASSFELNTGELFFGEGSRLTVL.

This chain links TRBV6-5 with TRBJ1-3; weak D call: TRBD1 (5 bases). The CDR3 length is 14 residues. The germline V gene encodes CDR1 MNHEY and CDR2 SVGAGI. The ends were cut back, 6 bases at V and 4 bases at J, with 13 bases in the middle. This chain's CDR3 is CASRRVGLGNTIYF. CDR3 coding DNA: TGTGCCAGCAGGCGCGTGGGGCTCGGAAACACCATATATTTT.

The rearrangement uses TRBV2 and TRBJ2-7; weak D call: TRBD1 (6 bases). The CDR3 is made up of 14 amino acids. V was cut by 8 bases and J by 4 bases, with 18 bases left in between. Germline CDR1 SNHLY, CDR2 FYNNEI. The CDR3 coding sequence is TGTGCCAGCTACGGGACACCTGACCAATACGAGCAGTACTTC. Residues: CASYGTPDQYEQYF.

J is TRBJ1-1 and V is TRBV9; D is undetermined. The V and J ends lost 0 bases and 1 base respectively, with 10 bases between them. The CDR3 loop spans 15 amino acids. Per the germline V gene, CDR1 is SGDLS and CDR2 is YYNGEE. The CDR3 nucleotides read TGTGCCAGCAGCGTAGGAACGGTACCGAACACTGAAGCTTTCTTT. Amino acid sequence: CASSVGTVPNTEAFF.

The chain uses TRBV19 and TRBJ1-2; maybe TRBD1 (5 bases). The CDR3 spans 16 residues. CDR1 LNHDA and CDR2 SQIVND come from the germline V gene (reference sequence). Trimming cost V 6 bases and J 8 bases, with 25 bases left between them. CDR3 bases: TGTGCCAGTAGGGTTATGATAGGGGACCAGGGAGGAGGCTACACCTTC. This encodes CASRVMIGDQGGGYTF.

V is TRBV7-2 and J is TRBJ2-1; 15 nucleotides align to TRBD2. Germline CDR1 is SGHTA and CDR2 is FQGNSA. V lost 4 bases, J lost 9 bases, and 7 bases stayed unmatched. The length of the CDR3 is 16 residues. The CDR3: CASSWRTSGGAGEQFF. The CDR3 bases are TGTGCCAGCAGCTGGAGGACTAGCGGGGGGGCCGGTGAGCAGTTCTTC.

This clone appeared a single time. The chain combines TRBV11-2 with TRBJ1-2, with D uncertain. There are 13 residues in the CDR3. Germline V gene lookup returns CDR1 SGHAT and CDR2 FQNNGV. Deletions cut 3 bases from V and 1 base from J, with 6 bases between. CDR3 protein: CASSLPGNYGYTF. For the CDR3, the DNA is TGTGCCAGCAGCTTGCCGGGTAACTATGGCTACACCTTC.

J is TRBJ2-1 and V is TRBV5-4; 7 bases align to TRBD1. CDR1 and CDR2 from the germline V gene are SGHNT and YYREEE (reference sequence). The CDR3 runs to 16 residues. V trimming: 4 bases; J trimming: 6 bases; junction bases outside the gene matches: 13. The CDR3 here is CASSPDSTGNLNEQFF. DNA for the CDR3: TGTGCCAGCAGCCCGGACTCGACAGGGAATCTCAATGAGCAGTTCTTC.

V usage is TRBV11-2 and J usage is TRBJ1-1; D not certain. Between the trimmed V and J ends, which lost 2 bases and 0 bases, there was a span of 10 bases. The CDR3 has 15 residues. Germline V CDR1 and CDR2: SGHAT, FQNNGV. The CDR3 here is CASSLPPRMNTEAFF. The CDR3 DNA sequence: TGTGCCAGCAGCTTACCCCCCAGGATGAACACTGAAGCTTTCTTT.

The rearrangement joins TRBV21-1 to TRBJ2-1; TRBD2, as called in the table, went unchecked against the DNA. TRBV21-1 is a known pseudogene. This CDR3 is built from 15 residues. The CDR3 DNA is TGTGCCAGCAGCCGCGGGGGGGAACCCTACAATGAGCAGTTCTTC. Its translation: CASSRGGEPYNEQFF.

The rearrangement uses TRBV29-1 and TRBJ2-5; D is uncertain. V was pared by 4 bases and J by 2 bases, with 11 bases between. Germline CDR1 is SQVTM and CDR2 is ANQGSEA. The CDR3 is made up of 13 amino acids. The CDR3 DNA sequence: TGCAGCGTTGGAAACGACTGGCAAGAGACCCAGTACTTC. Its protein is CSVGNDWQETQYF.

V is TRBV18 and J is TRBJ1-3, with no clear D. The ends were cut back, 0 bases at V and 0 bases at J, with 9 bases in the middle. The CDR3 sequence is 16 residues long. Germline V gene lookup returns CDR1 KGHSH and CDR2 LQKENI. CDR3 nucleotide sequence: TGTGCCAGCTCACCACCGGGCAGAGCCTCTGGAAACACCATATATTTT. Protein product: CASSPPGRASGNTIYF.

The CDR3 nucleotides are TGTGCCAGCAGCTTTAATGGAGGACAGACCCTGGATGGCTACACCTTC. It encodes CASSFNGGQTLDGYTF. The chain couples TRBV11-1 to TRBJ1-2; weak D call: TRBD1 (6 bases). This CDR3 spans 16 amino acids. Germline V gene sequence: CDR1 SGHAT, CDR2 FQDESV (reference sequence). V was trimmed by 3 bases and J by 6 bases, leaving 20 bases between them.

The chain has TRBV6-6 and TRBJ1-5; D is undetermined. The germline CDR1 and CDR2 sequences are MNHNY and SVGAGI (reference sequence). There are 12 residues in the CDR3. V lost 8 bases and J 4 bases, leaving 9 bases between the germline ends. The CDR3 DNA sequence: TGTGCCAGCGAACAGTTAAATCAGCCCCAGCATTTT. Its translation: CASEQLNQPQHF.

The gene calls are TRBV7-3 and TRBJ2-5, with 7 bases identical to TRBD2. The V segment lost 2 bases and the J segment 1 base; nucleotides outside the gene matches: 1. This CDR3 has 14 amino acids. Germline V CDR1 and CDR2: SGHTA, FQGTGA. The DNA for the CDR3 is TGTGCCAGCAGCTTAGGGACTACCCAAGAGACCCAGTACTTC. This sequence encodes CASSLGTTQETQYF.

The CDR3 loop is CASSYQTESSYEQYF. For the CDR3, the DNA is TGTGCCAGCAGTTACCAGACGGAAAGCTCCTACGAGCAGTACTTC. This chain joins TRBV6-5 and TRBJ2-7; D is uncertain. The CDR3 consists of 15 residues. The V end lost 2 bases, the J end lost 0 bases, and 11 bases lay between the germline ends. CDR1 is MNHEY and CDR2 is SVGAGI in the germline V gene.

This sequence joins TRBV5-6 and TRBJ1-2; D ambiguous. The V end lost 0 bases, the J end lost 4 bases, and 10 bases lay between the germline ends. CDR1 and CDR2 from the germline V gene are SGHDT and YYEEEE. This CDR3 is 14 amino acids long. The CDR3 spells CASSLVIGSYGYTF. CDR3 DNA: TGTGCCAGCAGCTTGGTAATAGGGAGCTATGGCTACACCTTC.

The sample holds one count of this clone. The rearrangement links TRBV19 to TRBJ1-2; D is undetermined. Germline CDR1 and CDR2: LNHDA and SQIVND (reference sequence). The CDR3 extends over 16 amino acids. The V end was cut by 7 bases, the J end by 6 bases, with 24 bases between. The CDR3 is CASTRRDTRFGDGYTF. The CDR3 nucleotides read TGTGCCAGTACCCGCCGCGACACCCGATTCGGGGATGGCTACACCTTC.

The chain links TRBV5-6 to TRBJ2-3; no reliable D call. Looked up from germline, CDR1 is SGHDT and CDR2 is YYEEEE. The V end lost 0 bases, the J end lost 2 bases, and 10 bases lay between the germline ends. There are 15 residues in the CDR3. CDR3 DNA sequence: TGTGCCAGCAGCTTGGGCTGGGGAACCACAGATACGCAGTATTTT. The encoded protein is CASSLGWGTTDTQYF.

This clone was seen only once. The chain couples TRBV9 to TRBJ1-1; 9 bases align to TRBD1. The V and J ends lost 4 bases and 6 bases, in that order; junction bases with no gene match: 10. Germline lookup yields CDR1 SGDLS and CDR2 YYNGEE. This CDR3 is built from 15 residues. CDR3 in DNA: TGTGCCAGCAGCTCAACCGGGACAGGGACTTCTGAAGCTTTCTTT. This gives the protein CASSSTGTGTSEAFF.

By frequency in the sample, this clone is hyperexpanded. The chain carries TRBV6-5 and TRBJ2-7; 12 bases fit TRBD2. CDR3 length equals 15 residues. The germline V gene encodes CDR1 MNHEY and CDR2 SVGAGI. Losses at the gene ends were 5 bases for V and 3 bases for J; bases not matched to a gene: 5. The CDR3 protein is CASSLRTSGNYEQYF. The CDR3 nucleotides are TGTGCCAGCAGTCTTCGGACTAGCGGGAACTACGAGCAGTACTTC.

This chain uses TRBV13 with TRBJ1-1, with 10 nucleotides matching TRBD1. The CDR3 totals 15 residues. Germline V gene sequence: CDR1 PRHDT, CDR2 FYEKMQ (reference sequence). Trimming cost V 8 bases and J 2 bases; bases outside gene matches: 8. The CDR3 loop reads CASRDRGRVNTEAFF. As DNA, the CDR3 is TGTGCCAGCCGCGACAGGGGGCGCGTAAACACTGAAGCTTTCTTT. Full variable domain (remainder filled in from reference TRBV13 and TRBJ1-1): AAGVIQSPRHLIKEKRETATLKCYPIPRHDTVYWYQQGPGQDPQFLISFYEKMQSDKGSIPDRFSAQQFSDYHSELNMSSLELGDSALYFCASRDRGRVNTEAFFGQGTRLTVV.